The next 14 T cell receptor beta chains were all read from a single sample in a study of type 1 regulatory T cells (dated by TCRdb to the early 2020s). The sequencing machine was an Illumina MiSeq. TCRdb reran the public reads through fastp at Q25 and MiXCR, keeping productive beta chains. Each CDR3 protein gets just one entry, which takes the most common genes and DNA from the rows behind it. The sample yields tens of thousands of distinct CDR3 sequences; roughly 20% were counted once. More than 7.5% of the sample belongs to the ten largest clones. Overall study results and their limits: Compared with non-Tr1 cells, Tr1 cells had a TCR repertoire that was more restricted, a finding the study read as clonal expansion induced by alloantigen.

These receptors have no known antigen. Sequencing was performed on cultured type 1 regulatory T (Tr1) cells, either the whole culture or a sorted fraction (not recorded which). This specimen's cell subset or site label, interpreted: type 1 regulatory T cells sorted from the T-allo10 product. All receptors come from a human donor in good health.

This clonotype showed up just a few times. This sequence joins TRBV20-1 and TRBJ2-3, with a weak D call TRBD2 (6 bases). V lost 7 bases to trimming and J lost 0 bases, with 11 bases between them. This CDR3 is 13 amino acids long. Germline values: CDR1 DFQATT, CDR2 SNEGSKA (reference sequence). The CDR3 DNA reads as TGCAGTGTCAAAAGCGGGAGCACAGATACGCAGTATTTT. This translates into CSVKSGSTDTQYF.

The genes are TRBV12-3 or TRBV12-4 and TRBJ2-1, with TRBD2 matching over 9 bases. J gave up 9 bases and V 3 bases, and 6 bases lay outside the gene matches. The CDR3 is 14 residues long. CDR3 in DNA: TGTGCCAGCAGTTTTACACTAGCGGGCTCTGAGCAGTTCTTC. Protein: CASSFTLAGSEQFF.

This sequence joins TRBV20-1 and TRBJ1-1, with D perhaps TRBD1 (6 bases). Germline lookup yields CDR1 DFQATT and CDR2 SNEGSKA (reference sequence). CDR3 size: 14 residues. V shed 6 bases and J shed 3 bases, with 17 bases lying between them. The CDR3 region has the DNA TGCAGTGCCTCCTATCCTCCAGGGGACACTGAAGCTTTCTTT. It is translated as CSASYPPGDTEAFF.

The chain has TRBV5-1 and TRBJ2-1; TRBD2 matches 10 bases. Germline CDR1 and CDR2: SGHRS and YFSETQ. The V gene end was trimmed by 4 bases and the J gene end by 8 bases; junction bases not matched to a gene: 12. This CDR3 is built from 16 residues. The CDR3: CASSRRPSGRTDEQFF. The CDR3 DNA reads TGCGCCAGCAGCCGCCGTCCTAGCGGGAGAACCGATGAGCAGTTCTTC.

This clonotype turned up a few times. This chain joins TRBV12-3 or TRBV12-4 and TRBJ2-5, with D perhaps TRBD1 or TRBD2 (6 bases each). Trimming took off 3 bases at V and 5 bases at J, with 13 bases between the two ends. The CDR3 has 14 amino acids. CDR3 sequence (DNA): TGTGCCAGCAGTTTGGTGGGGGGCACGGAGACCCAGTACTTC. Translating gives CASSLVGGTETQYF.

This clonotype was picked up a small number of times. The J gene is TRBJ1-1, the V gene TRBV12-3 or TRBV12-4; D is unclear. This CDR3 contains 11 residues. The V end was cut by 3 bases, the J end by 6 bases, with 5 bases between. CDR3 nucleotides: TGTGCCAGCAGTTTGGGGTCTGAAGCTTTCTTT. Translated, it gives CASSLGSEAFF.

This rearrangement joins TRBV4-2 to TRBJ2-2; 11 bases map to TRBD2. Looked up from germline, CDR1 is LGHNA and CDR2 is YNFKEQ. There are 18 residues in the CDR3. The V and J ends lost 1 base and 4 bases, in that order; junction bases with no gene match: 8. CDR3 bases: TGTGCCAGCAGCCAAGTACACACTAGCGGGAGCCGCACCGGGGAGCTGTTTTTT. This sequence encodes CASSQVHTSGSRTGELFF.

This clonotype was recorded many times. The chain couples TRBV9 to TRBJ2-2; D is ambiguous. Germline CDR1 reads SGDLS; CDR2 reads YYNGEE. There are 14 residues in the CDR3. V was trimmed by 0 bases and J by 1 base, leaving 4 bases between them. This chain's CDR3 is CASSVVQNTGELFF. In DNA form, the CDR3 reads TGTGCCAGCAGCGTAGTACAGAACACCGGGGAGCTGTTTTTT.

This chain uses TRBV3-1 with TRBJ2-2; TRBD1 aligns across 10 bases. V lost 1 base to trimming and J lost 2 bases; unmatched junction nucleotides: 4. The CDR3 spans 17 residues. CDR1 is LGHDT, CDR2 YNNKEL, per germline (reference sequence). The CDR3 DNA is TGTGCCAGCAGCCAAGCGGGACAGGGGCCCAACACCGGGGAGCTGTTTTTT. Its protein product is CASSQAGQGPNTGELFF.

This clonotype was detected many times. The V gene is TRBV7-8, the J gene TRBJ2-2; D might be TRBD2 (5 bases). The CDR3 runs 16 residues. Germline V lookup: CDR1 SGHVS, CDR2 FQNEAQ. Trimming stripped 5 bases from V and 2 bases from J, with 15 bases between. In nucleotides, the CDR3 is TGTGCCAGCAGCCAAGTCTTAGCGACCAACACCGGGGAGCTGTTTTTT. Encoded protein: CASSQVLATNTGELFF. Together with reference TRBV7-8 and TRBJ2-2, the CDR3 gives the full variable domain: GAGVSQSPRYKVAKRGQDVALRCDPISGHVSLFWYQQALGQGPEFLTYFQNEAQLDKSGLPSDRFFAERPEGSVSTLKIQRTQQEDSAVYLCASSQVLATNTGELFFGEGSRLTVL.

By share, this clonotype counts as medium-sized. The CDR3 nucleotides are TGCGCCAGCAGCTTGGAATGGGAGACCCAGTACTTC. This codes for CASSLEWETQYF. This chain uses TRBV5-1 with TRBJ2-5; D call uncertain. Germline CDR1 SGHRS, CDR2 YFSETQ. Trimming took off 0 bases at V and 5 bases at J, with 5 bases between the two ends. The CDR3 is 12 amino acids.

The gene calls are TRBV5-1 and TRBJ2-3; no clear D gene. Germline-derived CDR1 and CDR2 are SGHRS and YFSETQ. CDR3 length: 12 amino acids. V lost 5 bases, J lost 3 bases, and 7 bases lay in between. The CDR3 bases are TGCGCCAGCAGTACCTTTACAGATACGCAGTATTTT. This translates into CASSTFTDTQYF.

This clonotype was seen a single time. The gene calls are TRBV27 and TRBJ1-4, with D unresolved. Trimming removed 5 bases from V and 3 bases from J, with 10 bases in between. The CDR3 is 14 residues long. Germline V gives CDR1 MNHEY, CDR2 SMNVEV (reference sequence). The CDR3 is CASSPTRANEKLFF. Here the CDR3 DNA reads TGTGCCAGCAGTCCGACGAGAGCTAATGAAAAACTGTTTTTT.

This clonotype was recorded many times. In DNA form, the CDR3 reads TGCAGTGCTATAGTTTCAGGGTCTCCCTCCAGCGAGCAGTACTTC. Translated: CSAIVSGSPSSEQYF. The genes are TRBV20-1 and TRBJ2-7; D is possibly TRBD1 (5 bases). This CDR3 is built from 15 residues. The V end lost 4 bases, the J end lost 6 bases, and 22 bases lay between the germline ends. The germline V gene encodes CDR1 DFQATT and CDR2 SNEGSKA (reference sequence).